This T cell receptor (beta chain) was sequenced during a study of shared clonotypes between healthy human individuals. Whole-study findings and limits: Naive CD4 clonotypes overlapped across a few donors at roughly 4.5%. A limitation of the genetic and exposure-history diversity represented arose from few donors.

CDR1 and CDR2 (germline): MDHEN, SYDVKM. This CDR3 spans 15 amino acids. V was pared by 3 bases and J by 2 bases, with 13 bases between. Repertoires were generated with immunoSEQ multiplex PCR, while TCRdb's copy carries only in-frame clones and drops some. This table has under 2.5 million clones, 92% appearing once. Regarding this clone: Its antigen is as yet unknown.

The sample was naive CD4+ T cells from PBMCs. Regarding subset: CD45RA+ positively selected. The V call is TRBV28, the J call TRBJ2-5, with D perhaps TRBD1 (5 bases). This sequence originates from a man between 18 and 35 years old in good health. Some clones in this sample may be carry-over from other donors' samples. In DNA, the CDR3 is TGTGCCAGCAGTTTGGTGACAGTCTATCAAGAGACCCAGTACTTC. Translation gives CASSLVTVYQETQYF.